A selection of T cell receptor beta chains follows, all from one sample in a study of shared clonotypes between healthy human individuals. Generated by immunoSEQ multiplex PCR, the TCRdb table keeps only in-frame clones and is missing some. The sample includes roughly 1 million clones, approximately 80% of them seen just once. The sequencing sample was made of memory CD4+ T cells from PBMCs. The receptors derive from a man between 18 and 29 years old in good health. Some clones in this sample may be carry-over from other donors' samples. Both conserved end residues are part of each CDR3. The order of the fields is clone size, J gene, V gene, D gene, CDR3 protein, CDR3 DNA. The D gene is left open where the match is weak. Clone size is shown for a subset of rows, as once, few, many or a class of expanded clone.

. | TRBJ2-5 | TRBV5-4 | TRBD2 | CASSLDLAGETQYF | TGTGCCAGCAGCTTGGACCTAGCGGGAGAGACCCAGTACTTC
. | TRBJ2-5 | TRBV10-3 | . | CAISQNPNSYQETQYF | TGTGCCATCAGCCAGAACCCCAACAGCTACCAAGAGACCCAGTACTTC
many | TRBJ1-1 | TRBV7-2 | . | CASSSEMTFEAFF | TGTGCCAGCAGCTCGGAGATGACATTTGAAGCTTTCTTT
. | TRBJ2-7 | TRBV5-1 | TRBD2 | CASSIAGGAYYEQYF | TGCGCCAGCAGCATAGCGGGAGGGGCCTATTACGAGCAGTACTTC
. | TRBJ1-3 | TRBV19 | . | CATKSSWGPGNTIYF | TGTGCCACTAAGTCATCTTGGGGCCCTGGAAACACCATATATTTT
. | TRBJ1-4 | TRBV25-1 | . | CASSEGGRNEKLFF | TGTGCCAGCAGTGAAGGGGGGAGGAATGAAAAACTGTTTTTT
. | TRBJ2-2 | TRBV5-5 | . | CASSFLSTAGELFF | TGTGCCAGCAGCTTTCTCTCCACGGCCGGGGAGCTGTTTTTT
few | TRBJ2-6 | TRBV10-3 | . | CAISGTVSGANVLTF | TGTGCCATCAGTGGTACAGTCTCTGGGGCCAACGTCCTGACTTTC
. | TRBJ2-2 | TRBV4-3 | TRBD2 | CASSRESGRARTGELFF | TGCGCCAGCAGCCGAGAAAGCGGGAGGGCGCGCACCGGGGAGCTGTTTTTT
. | TRBJ2-3 | TRBV6-5 | . | CASSYLYGADTQYF | TGTGCCAGCAGTTACCTTTATGGGGCGGATACGCAGTATTTT
. | TRBJ1-2 | TRBV9 | TRBD1 | CASSGQGARGYTF | TGTGCCAGCAGCGGACAGGGGGCTCGGGGCTACACCTTC
. | TRBJ2-5 | TRBV9 | . | CASSVDVNRGETQYF | TGTGCCAGCAGCGTAGACGTAAACCGAGGAGAGACCCAGTACTTC
many | TRBJ1-4 | TRBV5-8 | . | CASRSRRSTNEKLFF | TGTGCCAGCAGATCTAGACGGTCAACTAATGAAAAACTGTTTTTT
. | TRBJ2-7 | TRBV9 | TRBD1 | CASSVGQGAVYEQYF | TGTGCCAGCAGCGTAGGGCAGGGGGCTGTCTACGAGCAGTACTTC
many | TRBJ2-3 | TRBV2 | TRBD1 | CASSRSHRGDTQYF | TGTGCCAGCAGTCGGTCCCACAGGGGGGATACGCAGTATTTT
few | TRBJ2-3 | TRBV4-3 | TRBD2 | CASSQNPRTSGRASDTQYF | TGCGCCAGCAGCCAAAACCCCCGGACTAGCGGGAGGGCATCAGATACGCAGTATTTT
. | TRBJ1-2 | TRBV7-2 | TRBD1 | CASSPTGTENYGYTF | TGTGCCAGCAGCCCTACCGGGACAGAGAACTATGGCTACACCTTC
. | TRBJ2-7 | TRBV6-4 | TRBD1 | CASREEDRGGYEQYF | TGTGCCAGCAGAGAAGAGGACAGGGGGGGCTACGAGCAGTACTTC
once | TRBJ2-3 | TRBV27 | TRBD2 | CASTFRGGRASTDTQYF | TGTGCCAGCACCTTCCGGGGGGGGAGGGCTAGCACAGATACGCAGTATTTT
few | TRBJ2-5 | TRBV4-2 | . | CASSVDSRQETQYF | TGTGCCAGCAGCGTGGACAGTCGACAAGAGACCCAGTACTTC
. | TRBJ2-3 | TRBV27 | TRBD1 | CASSPGGNPRTDTQYF | TGTGCCAGCAGTCCAGGGGGAAACCCCCGCACAGATACGCAGTATTTT
. | TRBJ2-3 | TRBV30 | TRBD2 | CAWTRGGRVADTQYF | TGTGCCTGGACTAGAGGCGGGAGGGTGGCAGATACGCAGTATTTT